This T cell receptor (beta chain) was profiled in a study of glioma-infiltrating T cells after dendritic cell vaccination. The repertoire was sequenced with immunoSEQ multiplex PCR; TCRdb's copy has only in-frame clones and lacks some. The data hold roughly 80,000 clones, with 85% to 90% observed a single time. Trimming stripped 6 bases from V and 3 bases from J, with 18 bases between. The germline gives CDR1 SNHLY, CDR2 FYNNEI. The length of the CDR3 is 16 residues. The clonotype originates from a human donor with glioblastoma. The V call is TRBV2, the J call TRBJ1-5; perhaps TRBD1 as D (5 bases). The material sequenced was blood, taken before dendritic cell vaccination. The CDR3 DNA reads TGTGCCAGCAGAGAGGCGGGGGGGGGTCCCAATCAGCCCCAGCATTTT. As protein: CASREAGGGPNQPQHF.